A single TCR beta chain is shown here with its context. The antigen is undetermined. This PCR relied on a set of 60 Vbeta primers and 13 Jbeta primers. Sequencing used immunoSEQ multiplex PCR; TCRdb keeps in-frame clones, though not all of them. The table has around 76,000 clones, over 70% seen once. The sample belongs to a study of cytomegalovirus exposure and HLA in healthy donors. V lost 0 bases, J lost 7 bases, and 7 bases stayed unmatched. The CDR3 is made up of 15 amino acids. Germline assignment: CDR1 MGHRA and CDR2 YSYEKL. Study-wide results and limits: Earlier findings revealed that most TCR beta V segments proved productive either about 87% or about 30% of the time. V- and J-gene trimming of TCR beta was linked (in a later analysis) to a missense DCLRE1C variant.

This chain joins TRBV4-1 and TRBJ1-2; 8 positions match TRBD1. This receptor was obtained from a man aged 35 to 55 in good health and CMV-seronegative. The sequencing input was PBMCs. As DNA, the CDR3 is TGCGCCAGCAGCCAAGATGCTCAGGGGGCAAGTGGCTACACCTTC. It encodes CASSQDAQGASGYTF.